Detailed here is one T cell receptor beta chain. The specificity of this receptor is unknown. Per-base quality was not reported, and no clone a single base away is much larger than it. CDR1 and CDR2, per the germline V gene, are MNHNS and SASEGT. V trim: 7 bases; J trim: 5 bases; unmatched bases: 4. Taken from cysteine to phenylalanine, the CDR3 has 12 residues. Of the read, only the CDR3 DNA is kept; its 36 bases are in frame from base 1. The cohort comprised 550 to 700 healthy bone marrow donors. All cohort members were sampled while nominally healthy, although unrecorded immune exposures were likely present. The donor was CMV seropositive and belonged to the group of a few hundred seropositive cohort members. A peripheral blood sample was provided by each donor, and peripheral blood mononuclear cells were used for TCR beta sequencing. Genomic DNA was extracted from the blood cell samples with the Qiagen DNeasy Blood Extraction Kit.

The library was built by means of the immunoSEQ multiplex PCR assay. For the multiplex PCR, a mixture combining 60 forward primers for TCR Vbeta segments and 13 reverse primers for TCR Jbeta segments was used. A multiplex PCR assay on genomic DNA amplified the CDR3 region of rearranged TCR beta genes. On the Illumina HiSeq System, the amplified TCR beta libraries were sequenced as 87-base-pair reads. In the source study's methods: A later analysis counted some 80 million unique TCR beta chains across the 500 to 850 repertoires, and 10 million to 11 million of these chains were shared by at least two donors. To remove PCR and sequencing errors, raw reads were error-corrected and collapsed into unique sequences using a nearest-neighbor algorithm that merged closely related sequences. To assign V, D and J gene segments, CDR3 sequences were aligned to IMGT reference sequences. For a sequence to be retained, a match of at least six nucleotides was required to both a V gene segment and a J gene segment. Rearrangements were called productive when the CDR3 lacked stop codons and stayed in frame with V and J; all others were non-productive. Following IMGT convention, CDR3 was defined as the stretch from the second conserved V-encoded cysteine to the conserved J-encoded phenylalanine. The earlier analysis of about 560 of the donors excluded any sequence lacking an unambiguous match to a single V gene segment. An earlier analysis of several hundred of the donors called V segments functional above 56.7% productive rearrangements and segregating when the between-donor standard deviation exceeded 5%. To diagnose cytomegalovirus status from the catalog of TCR beta chain sequences, a statistical classification framework was built. In a later analysis, TCR nucleotide sequences were compared against IMGT/GENE-DB human TR gene sequences so that V and J genes could be assigned. The TCRdist pipeline was used in a later analysis to assign CDR3 sequences and most-parsimonious VDJ recombination scenarios. In a later analysis, every TCR beta chain was defined by the combination of its CDR3 amino acid sequence and its V-gene family, and reads without a unique V-gene family were dropped. To address suspected cross-contamination and a sequencing artifact, a later analysis removed 550 to 750 highly shared, low-generation-probability nucleotide sequences. A later analysis calculated a clonal expansion index for each public chain from normalized within-repertoire ranks of inferred template counts. A later analysis computed generation probabilities with a VDJ recombination model fitted to out-of-frame rearrangements, and checked the results against IGoR. In a later analysis, hypergeometric tests were used to score TCR-TCR, TCR-HLA and TCR-CMV co-occurrence, with a repertoire-size bias correction applied to TCR pairs. False discovery rates were estimated in a later analysis by permuting HLA or CMV assignments 20 times. A later analysis grouped co-occurring TCRs with DBSCAN, adding TCRdist sequence similarity when clustering within HLA-allele-positive subsets. Repertoires with fewer than 30,000 or more than 120,000 public chains, plus five repertoires with anomalous nucleotide sharing, were excluded from co-occurrence clustering. Drawn from immuneACCESS, this table holds only the in-frame rearrangements with V and J called that TCRdb kept. Clones are partly lost; checked studies trace under half to an unresolved V gene and leave the rest unexplained. V, J and clone size derive from that table, while D and trimming were established from the DNA sequence. This sample comprises about 180,000 clones, around 72% of them detected only once. Over 2.5% of the sample is in the top ten clones.

This sample is part of a study of cytomegalovirus exposure and HLA in healthy donors (dated by TCRdb to 2017 to 2019). Looking at the study overall: An earlier analysis of several hundred of the donors reported approximately 290 Gb of sequence data and roughly 100 million unique TCR beta sequences from around 200 million T cells. The study profiled the T cell repertoires of hundreds of subjects by immunosequencing and related them to cytomegalovirus serostatus. Typing coverage varied by locus: about 629-630 donors for A, B, C, DRB1 and DQB1; approximately 500 for DQA1; about 570 for DPA1; 450 to 480 for DPB1. Every repertoire in the discovery cohort had been generated on one and the same sequencing platform. Along with the approximately 600-subject first cohort, a separate validation cohort of over 90 different subjects was used. Among about 400 genotyped donors of the cohort, an average of around 220,000 unique TCR beta nucleotide sequences was sequenced per donor, of which roughly 17% were non-productive. A later genetic analysis used genome-wide SNP genotypes for about 65% of the roughly 700 donors, treating that subset as a discovery cohort. An earlier analysis of 450 to 750 of the donors used high-throughput TCR beta sequencing to judge whether each TCR beta V gene segment behaved as functional or pseudogenic. Of the roughly 400 genotyped donors, over 80% were placed in the genetic ancestry cluster associated with self-reported Caucasian donors. Both class I and class II loci were covered by HLA typing, at four-digit resolution. Donor age, sex, ethnicity and CMV serostatus were compiled together with the repertoire data. To predict cytomegalovirus infection status, the study brought together high-throughput TCR immunosequencing, statistical association of individual TCRs with disease status, and machine learning. The study was designed to test whether signatures of past pathogen exposure could be identified by cataloging public T cell receptors. A later analysis re-analyzed previously published TCR beta repertoires from 666 donors and added high-resolution HLA genotyping to study TCR occurrence patterns. A few DR-DQ haplotypes were handled as single units for association and clustering because linkage in the cohort was strong. In the later analysis, no new phenotypic data were used to find candidate immune exposures; instead, reliance was placed on TCR beta sequences and their occurrence across donors. An early release that covered roughly 600 HLA-typed donors contained approximately 300 gigabases of sequencing data and about 84 million unique TCR sequences.

Broader findings and caveats from the paper: The classifier was reported to diagnose cytomegalovirus status with high specificity and sensitivity in both the original cohort and the validation cohort. A later genetic analysis associated a missense DCLRE1C variant with V-gene and J-gene trimming of TCR beta chains, and an independent cohort replicated the association. The authors suggested that the approach could potentially be extended to other disease states and immunological phenotypes. In an earlier analysis of about 600 of the donors, most TCR beta V segments appeared in productive rearrangements about 90% or about 30% of the time, broadly matching IMGT annotations. The cohort was sequenced for TCR beta chains only, and without alpha or paired-chain data the features that could be detected were limited. A further reported finding was that TCR beta sequences accurately predicted the HLA-A and HLA-B alleles for most subjects in the first cohort. A few of the identified cytomegalovirus-associated TCR beta chains were confirmed in vitro to be specific for cytomegalovirus antigens. Some IMGT-functional V segments, including TRBV6-2 and TRBV6-3, could not be told apart with the 87-base-pair reads, so those segments were excluded. Most CMV-associated TCR beta chains appeared to be HLA-restricted in a later analysis, and the HLA associations seemed to be driven largely by CMV exposure. When HLA alleles, especially DR and DQ, strongly co-occurred, attributing TCR associations to individual alleles was difficult. Compared with the roughly 670-donor mean, donors in an Asian-associated ancestry cluster had fewer N-insertions in productive TCRs, according to a later genetic analysis. In a later analysis, 16,951 TCR beta sequences were associated with specific HLA alleles at a false discovery rate of 0.05. In the study, about 150 TCR beta chains were listed as associated with cytomegalovirus. Presence/absence analyses assumed roughly uniform sequencing depth across donors, an assumption that may not hold. The sequencing pipeline was judged likely to have produced a cluster of highly shared sequence variants as a technical artifact. Most TCR sequences were seen in very few donors, while some public TCRs were found in many individuals. Several of the top co-occurrence clusters appeared to be linked to parvovirus B19, influenza, CMV and Epstein-Barr virus, according to a later analysis. HLA typing was unavailable for some donors at each locus, so association tests used only the typed subset. Correlated functional status among segregating V segments might reflect linkage disequilibrium, but an unknown experimental factor could not be ruled out. For the cohort, immune exposure information was limited to CMV serostatus. Because counts were too low, seventeen rarely observed V segments, including chromosome 9 orphons, were excluded from the earlier analysis of fewer than 650 of the donors. In a later analysis, the rate of TCR association differed among HLA loci, with DRB1 alleles having the most associated TCRs and HLA-C alleles having the fewest. In a later analysis, HLA-associated TCR beta chains were found to be more clonally expanded and to have lower generation probabilities than equally common non-associated chains.

The source is a woman aged 45-65 years in good health and CMV-seropositive. The sequencing input was PBMCs. The chain joins TRBV6-1 to TRBJ1-1; 7 junctional bases match TRBD1. The CDR3 sequence is CASNRGETEAFF. The bases are TGTGCCAGCAACAGGGGTGAGACTGAAGCTTTCTTT.